A selection of T cell receptor beta chains follows, all from one sample in a study of T cells in Graves' hyperthyroidism and ophthalmopathy. TCRdb processed the multiplex PCR reads anew with MiXCR; each CDR3 protein has one entry. This sample has 650,000 to 700,000 distinct CDR3 sequences, with 15% to 20% found just once. The specimen was blood. These receptors came from a man aged 45 to 65 with Graves' hyperthyroidism. The CDR3 runs from the conserved cysteine through the conserved F or W.

CDR3 protein: CASRTYRGLISYEQYF
V gene: TRBV28

CDR3 protein: CASSLGIGTSGSTTSYNEQFF
V gene: TRBV12-3/TRBV12-4

CDR3 protein: CASSFRLTQETQYF
V gene: TRBV27

CDR3 protein: CASSFGGSGTGEHNEQFF
V gene: TRBV28

CDR3 protein: CASSQGQNGYTF
V gene: TRBV3-1

CDR3 protein: CASSLYTGGGRDEQFF
V gene: TRBV11-2

CDR3 protein: CASSSSRERPEAFF
V gene: TRBV18

CDR3 protein: CASRGQGPYGYTF
V gene: TRBV6-1

CDR3 protein: CASSGNDGTDYGYTF
V gene: TRBV2

CDR3 protein: CASSSRPDFTDTQYF
V gene: TRBV9

CDR3 protein: CAWSVAGAGQPQHF
V gene: TRBV30

CDR3 protein: CATSLGPPGHEKLFF
V gene: TRBV15

CDR3 protein: CSVVLTGNIQYF
V gene: TRBV29-1

CDR3 protein: CASSPLAGGIHEQFF
V gene: TRBV7-8

CDR3 protein: CASSLGQGAVFF
V gene: TRBV6-1

CDR3 protein: CASSLPVWTGAHEQFF
V gene: TRBV18

CDR3 protein: CASSEVTGTGSSPLHF
V gene: TRBV6-1

CDR3 protein: CASIPPGVARPNEKLFF
V gene: TRBV28

CDR3 protein: CASSLGVALNTEAFF
V gene: TRBV28

CDR3 protein: CASQGVGGNQPQHF
V gene: TRBV19

CDR3 protein: CASSYSGPQGRPQHF
V gene: TRBV28

CDR3 protein: CASSIDGRASHNEQFF
V gene: TRBV19

CDR3 protein: CASSARQGQGFNEQFF
V gene: TRBV2

CDR3 protein: CASRDPGGFPHNEQFF
V gene: TRBV6-1

CDR3 protein: CASSDGISDSTDTQYF
V gene: TRBV7-9

CDR3 protein: CASRPRGQGIYEQYF
V gene: TRBV28

CDR3 protein: CASSYRDVSYYGYTF
V gene: TRBV19

CDR3 protein: CASSLEGQGFTEAFF
V gene: TRBV5-1

CDR3 protein: CACGLGGVHPDTGELFF
V gene: TRBV27

CDR3 protein: CASSLVGPQGSSGELFF
V gene: TRBV7-6

CDR3 protein: CASSLEGVGQYGYTF
V gene: TRBV11-1

CDR3 protein: CASSLRLAGVPTYEQYF
V gene: TRBV5-1

CDR3 protein: CAWSVGVNTEAFF
V gene: TRBV30

CDR3 protein: CSASSGASYNEQFF
V gene: TRBV20-1